The rows below give T cell receptor beta chains drawn from one sample of a study of post-analysis software for immune sequencing data. TCRdb reprocessed the PCR reads via MiXCR and lists one record per CDR3 protein. The table has about 820,000 distinct CDR3 sequences, roughly 50% seen once. The material sequenced was blood. All receptors derive from a girl under 18 with multiple sclerosis. Each CDR3 is given with its conserved first and last residue. The order of the fields is V gene, J gene, clone size, D gene, CDR3 protein, CDR3 DNA. The D gene is left open where the match is weak. Not all rows give a size; the values are once, few, many and, for expanded clones, a class.

TRBV7-2	TRBJ2-1	-	-	CASSIQGEVYNEQFF	TGTGCCAGCAGCATACAGGGAGAAGTCTACAATGAGCAGTTCTTC
TRBV5-1	TRBJ2-5	few	-	CASSFTLAFQETQYF	TGCGCCAGCAGCTTTACCCTAGCGTTTCAAGAGACCCAGTACTTC
TRBV6-2/TRBV6-3	TRBJ2-7	few	-	CASSPGVRFSYEQYF	TGTGCCAGCAGTCCAGGCGTCCGCTTTTCCTACGAGCAGTACTTT
TRBV6-1	TRBJ1-2	-	-	CASRPPGSNYGYTF	TGTGCCAGCAGACCTCCCGGGTCAAACTATGGCTACACCTTC
TRBV7-3	TRBJ2-1	few	TRBD2	CASSVPGLAGNEQFF	TGTGCCAGCAGCGTTCCGGGACTAGCGGGAAATGAGCAGTTCTTC
TRBV20-1	TRBJ2-1	few	TRBD2	CSVAGGPHEQFF	TGCAGTGTTGCGGGAGGGCCCCATGAGCAGTTCTTC
TRBV29-1	TRBJ2-5	once	TRBD2	CSVGTSGGQETQYF	TGCAGCGTAGGGACTAGCGGGGGTCAAGAGACCCAGTACTTC
TRBV6-1	TRBJ2-6	-	TRBD1	CASSTGGPDSSGANVLTF	TGTGCCAGCAGTACAGGGGGCCCAGACTCTTCTGGGGCCAACGTCCTGACTTTC
TRBV7-9	TRBJ2-3	-	-	CASSLKGGHTQYF	TGTGCCAGCAGCCTTAAAGGAGGGCATACGCAGTATTTT
TRBV5-1	TRBJ2-5	few	-	CASSPNQSWETQYF	TGCGCCAGCAGCCCCAACCAGAGCTGGGAGACCCAGTACTTC
TRBV12-3/TRBV12-4	TRBJ2-1	-	-	CASSLFGGSYNEQFF	TGTGCCAGCAGCCTCTTTGGCGGTTCCTACAATGAGCAGTTCTTC
TRBV5-1	TRBJ2-1	few	TRBD2	CASSLEDRGTSGGYEQFF	TGCGCCAGCAGCTTGGAGGACCGAGGGACTAGCGGGGGGTATGAGCAGTTCTTC
TRBV18	TRBJ2-6	-	TRBD1	CASSSQGAHPSGANVLTF	TGTGCCAGCTCATCACAGGGGGCCCACCCCTCTGGGGCCAACGTCCTGACTTTC
TRBV20-1	TRBJ2-3	-	-	CSASGGPSNTDTQYF	TGCAGTGCTAGTGGGGGCCCCTCAAACACAGATACGCAGTATTTT
TRBV10-3	TRBJ2-7	-	TRBD1	CAISKGTAITYEQYF	TGTGCCATCAGCAAGGGGACAGCGATTACCTACGAGCAGTACTTC
TRBV3-1	TRBJ2-7	-	TRBD1	CASSPWDRLYEQYF	TGTGCCAGCAGCCCGTGGGACAGACTATACGAGCAGTACTTC
TRBV10-3	TRBJ1-1	-	TRBD1	CAIRRQGLNTEAFF	TGTGCCATCAGAAGACAGGGTCTGAACACTGAAGCTTTCTTT
TRBV9	TRBJ1-6	-	-	CASSVEGIYNSPLHF	TGTGCCAGCAGCGTAGAAGGGATCTATAATTCGCCCCTCCACTTT
TRBV5-1	TRBJ1-1	-	-	CASSRGDNEVAEAFF	TGCGCCAGCAGCCGCGGGGACAACGAGGTCGCTGAAGCTTTCTTT
TRBV12-3/TRBV12-4	TRBJ2-3	-	-	CASSQRSTDTQYF	TGTGCCAGCAGCCAGCGGAGCACAGATACGCAGTATTTT
TRBV5-1	TRBJ1-1	-	TRBD1	CATRTGNTEAFF	TGCGCCACCAGGACAGGGAACACTGAAGCTTTCTTT
TRBV29-1	TRBJ1-1	-	-	CSVGGRNTEAFF	TGCAGCGTTGGGGGTAGGAACACTGAAGCTTTCTTT
TRBV3-1	TRBJ2-6	-	-	CASSWTKGNRPQSGANVLTF	TGTGCCAGCAGCTGGACGAAGGGGAACAGGCCCCAATCTGGGGCCAACGTCCTGACTTTC
TRBV5-1	TRBJ2-4	few	TRBD2	CAIPPGLAGVAKNIQYF	TGCGCCATTCCCCCGGGACTAGCGGGAGTAGCCAAAAACATTCAGTACTTC
TRBV7-2	TRBJ2-7	-	TRBD2	CASSLAGSGSVYEQYF	TGTGCCAGCAGCTTAGCAGGTAGCGGGAGCGTCTACGAGCAGTACTTC
TRBV5-1	TRBJ2-5	-	TRBD1	CASSSDRGLKTQYF	TGCGCCAGCAGCTCCGACAGGGGTTTGAAGACCCAGTACTTC
TRBV4-1	TRBJ1-6	-	-	CASSQGQEEISPLHF	TGCGCCAGCAGCCAAGGACAGGAGGAGATCTCACCCCTCCACTTT
TRBV20-1	TRBJ2-2	-	-	CSARGGAGFTGELFF	TGCAGTGCTAGAGGAGGTGCGGGATTCACCGGGGAGCTGTTTTTT
TRBV4-1	TRBJ2-2	few	TRBD2	CASSQVTGGTNTGELFF	TGCGCCAGCAGCCAAGTGACGGGGGGGACGAACACCGGGGAGCTGTTTTTT
TRBV3-1	TRBJ1-2	-	-	CASSHLQGSGYGYTF	TGTGCCAGCAGCCACCTACAGGGATCAGGCTATGGCTACACCTTC
TRBV12-3/TRBV12-4	TRBJ1-5	-	-	CASSPRGMSNQPQHF	TGTGCCAGCAGTCCGAGAGGGATGAGCAATCAGCCCCAGCATTTT
TRBV20-1	TRBJ2-7	-	TRBD1	CSAPNSGQGHEQYF	TGCAGTGCTCCCAACTCGGGACAGGGGCACGAGCAGTACTTC
TRBV12-3/TRBV12-4	TRBJ2-7	-	TRBD2	CASSRGTSGEQYF	TGTGCCAGCAGCCGCGGGACTAGCGGCGAGCAGTACTTC
TRBV20-1	TRBJ1-1	-	-	CSARGQTNTEAFF	TGCAGTGCTAGGGGCCAGACGAACACTGAAGCTTTCTTT
TRBV10-3	TRBJ1-5	few	-	CAISDPGLGSNQPQHF	TGTGCCATCAGTGACCCCGGCTTGGGGTCAAATCAGCCCCAGCATTTT
TRBV12-3/TRBV12-4	TRBJ2-7	-	-	CASRGGRQGRDEQYF	TGTGCCAGCAGGGGGGGACGGCAAGGTCGCGACGAGCAGTACTTC
TRBV24-1	TRBJ2-3	few	-	CATSDNNGRGITDTQYF	TGTGCTACCAGTGACAACAACGGACGGGGAATCACAGATACGCAGTATTTT
TRBV12-3/TRBV12-4	TRBJ2-7	-	-	CASRPGHFFSYEQYF	TGTGCCAGCAGACCGGGACACTTCTTCTCCTACGAGCAGTACTTC
TRBV7-3	TRBJ2-1	-	TRBD2	CASSPRTSGSIGNEQFF	TGTGCCAGCAGCCCCAGGACTAGCGGGAGTATAGGCAATGAGCAGTTCTTT
TRBV5-1	TRBJ2-7	-	-	CASRGRTASYEQYF	TGCGCCAGCAGGGGGAGGACGGCTTCCTACGAGCAGTACTTC
TRBV20-1	TRBJ2-5	-	-	CSARELGGPEETQYF	TGCAGTGCTAGAGAGCTAGGGGGACCTGAAGAGACCCAGTACTTC
TRBV20-1	TRBJ2-7	-	TRBD2	CSAPIGTSGNEQYF	TGCAGTGCTCCGATCGGGACTAGCGGGAACGAGCAGTACTTC
TRBV25-1	TRBJ2-1	-	-	CASSDPGGREQFF	TGTGCCAGCAGCGACCCCGGGGGGCGTGAGCAGTTCTTC
TRBV21-1	TRBJ2-7	-	-	CASRDRKTYEQYF	TGTGCCAGCCGGGACAGAAAAACCTACGAGCAGTACTTC
TRBV10-2	TRBJ2-7	few	TRBD2	CASSELREASYEQYF	TGCGCCAGCAGTGAGCTGCGGGAGGCCTCCTACGAGCAGTACTTC
TRBV2	TRBJ2-6	-	-	CASSFGPLLGANVLTF	TGTGCCAGCAGCTTTGGACCTCTACTTGGGGCCAACGTCCTGACTTTC
TRBV12-3/TRBV12-4	TRBJ1-4	-	-	CASSLATLPRGEKLFF	TGTGCCAGCAGTTTGGCAACTCTCCCCCGGGGTGAAAAACTGTTTTTT
TRBV5-1	TRBJ2-5	few	-	CASSLALRETQYF	TGCGCCAGCAGCTTGGCTCTTCGGGAGACCCAGTACTTC
TRBV7-8	TRBJ2-1	-	TRBD2	CASSPSDSGGLNEQFF	TGTGCCAGCAGCCCCTCAGATTCGGGGGGGCTCAATGAGCAGTTCTTC
TRBV10-3	TRBJ2-1	-	TRBD2	CAISESAGGFGNEQFF	TGTGCCATCAGTGAGTCGGCGGGGGGTTTCGGGAATGAGCAGTTCTTC
TRBV2	TRBJ2-3	-	TRBD2	CASRMGLAGEINTLSTDTQYF	TGTGCCAGCAGGATGGGACTAGCGGGAGAGATCAACACCCTAAGCACAGATACGCAGTATTTT
TRBV7-9	TRBJ2-7	-	TRBD1	CASSQPGTELSYEQYF	TGTGCCAGCAGTCAACCCGGGACAGAGCTATCCTACGAGCAGTACTTC
TRBV5-1	TRBJ1-3	-	TRBD1	CASSPDRVGGGNTIYF	TGCGCCAGCAGCCCTGACAGGGTAGGCGGAGGAAACACCATATATTTT
TRBV6-1	TRBJ2-1	-	-	CASSELRLVPNAQFF	TGTGCCAGCAGTGAGTTAAGACTAGTGCCCAATGCGCAGTTCTTC
TRBV20-1	TRBJ1-1	-	-	CSVRGGNEAFF	TGCAGTGTAAGGGGCGGGAACGAAGCTTTCTTT
TRBV20-1	TRBJ2-6	few	TRBD1	CSARGQSSGANVLTF	TGCAGTGCTAGGGGACAGAGCTCTGGGGCCAACGTCCTGACTTTC
TRBV20-1	TRBJ2-5	-	TRBD2	CSARAGTSQGETQYF	TGCAGTGCTAGGGCCGGGACTAGCCAAGGGGAGACCCAGTACTTC
TRBV6-5	TRBJ2-7	-	-	CASSYTTGGAYEQYF	TGTGCCAGCAGTTACACTACGGGTGGGGCCTACGAGCAGTACTTC